The 12 T cell receptor beta chains listed next were all sequenced from one sample in a study of T cell responses to AZD1222 COVID-19 vaccine. TCRdb's table, derived via immunoSEQ multiplex PCR, lists solely in-frame clones and lacks some. The repertoire includes about 190,000 clones, about 90% of them detected once, and about 3% sits in the top ten. The input for sequencing was peripheral blood, taken on day 0 of MenACWY control vaccination. These receptors all come from an adult in good health.

This chain uses TRBV27 with TRBJ2-7; D may be TRBD1 or TRBD2 (5 bases each). This CDR3 spans 14 amino acids. The germline V and J ends were trimmed by 2 bases and 3 bases, with 11 bases remaining between them. Germline V gene lookup returns CDR1 MNHEY and CDR2 SMNVEV (reference sequence). CDR3 loop: CASSLGGFHYEQYF. The CDR3 DNA is TGTGCCAGCAGTTTAGGGGGATTCCACTACGAGCAGTACTTC.

The rearrangement joins TRBV7-3 to TRBJ2-2, with D perhaps matching TRBD1 or TRBD2 (5 bases each). This CDR3 region has 14 residues. Germline lookup yields CDR1 SGHTA and CDR2 FQGTGA. V lost 2 bases to trimming and J lost 7 bases, with 11 bases between them. For the CDR3, the DNA is TGTGCCAGCAGCTTAGTACGGGGCCACGGGGAGCTGTTTTTT. Residues: CASSLVRGHGELFF.

The chain uses TRBV19 and TRBJ1-5, with a tentative D call TRBD1 (5 bases). The CDR3 is made up of 15 amino acids. Germline CDR1 LNHDA, CDR2 SQIVND (reference sequence). Deletions cut 9 bases from V and 2 bases from J, with 17 bases between. The CDR3 nucleotides are TGTGCCAGGAAGAGACAGTGCGGGTGCAATCAGCCCCAGCATTTT. It encodes CARKRQCGCNQPQHF.

This clone was detected a few times. The chain couples TRBV12-3 or TRBV12-4 to TRBJ1-2, with D unclear. With 4 bases removed from V and 8 bases from J, the gap between germline ends came to 11 bases. The CDR3 loop spans 12 amino acids. The CDR3 sequence is CASSSLTDGYTF. CDR3 bases: TGTGCCAGCAGTTCCTTGACGGACGGCTACACCTTC.

The V gene is TRBV28, the J gene TRBJ1-2; D not resolved. CDR1 is MDHEN and CDR2 is SYDVKM in the germline V gene. This CDR3 is built from 14 residues. V was cut by 3 bases and J by 8 bases, with 16 bases left in between. CDR3 loop: CASSLGRIGDGYTF. CDR3 sequence (DNA): TGTGCCAGCAGTTTGGGCAGGATAGGCGACGGCTACACCTTC.

The rearrangement joins TRBV9 to TRBJ2-3, with 7 positions matching TRBD1. Germline V gene lookup returns CDR1 SGDLS and CDR2 YYNGEE. This CDR3 has 14 residues. Trimming removed 5 bases from V and 2 bases from J; junction bases left unmatched: 5. CDR3 in amino acids: CASSVGTATDTQYF. The CDR3 nucleotides are TGTGCCAGCAGTGTGGGGACAGCCACAGATACGCAGTATTTT.

V is TRBV7-9 and J is TRBJ1-5; 7 positions match TRBD1. Germline assignment: CDR1 SEHNR and CDR2 FQNEAQ (reference sequence). Trimming at V came to 1 base and at J to 4 bases, leaving 10 bases not matched to a gene. The CDR3 is 17 residues long. CDR3 sequence: CASSLGQGSGGNQPQHF. CDR3 sequence (DNA): TGTGCCAGCAGCTTAGGACAGGGATCGGGTGGTAATCAGCCCCAGCATTTT.

This clone was seen only once. The J gene is TRBJ1-2, the V gene TRBV7-9; TRBD1 might be the D (5 bases). Per germline, CDR1 SEHNR and CDR2 FQNEAQ (reference sequence). The CDR3 is made up of 15 amino acids. The V end lost 3 bases, the J end lost 7 bases, and 18 bases lay between the germline ends. CDR3 in amino acids: CASSFLTGPTSGYTF. The CDR3, as DNA: TGTGCCAGCAGCTTTCTTACAGGACCTACTAGTGGCTACACCTTC.

The chain combines TRBV13 with TRBJ2-3; 9 positions match TRBD1. Germline CDR1 PRHDT, CDR2 FYEKMQ (reference sequence). The CDR3 contains 14 residues. V dropped 5 bases and J dropped 3; count of bases not matched to a gene: 3. The CDR3 sequence: CASSPDRGTDTQYF. The CDR3 nucleotides are TGTGCCAGCAGCCCGGACAGGGGTACAGATACGCAGTATTTT.

This clone appeared a single time. J is TRBJ2-2 and V is TRBV10-1, with a weak D call TRBD1 (5 bases). Germline-derived CDR1 and CDR2 are WNHNN and SYGVQD (reference sequence). This CDR3 is 16 amino acids long. Trimming removed 6 bases at V and 0 bases at J, with 14 bases between. In DNA, the CDR3 is TGCGCCAGCAGAACCCAGGGCCCGCCGAACACCGGGGAGCTGTTTTTT. Its translation is CASRTQGPPNTGELFF.

This sequence joins TRBV27 and TRBJ2-7, with D perhaps matching TRBD2 (6 bases). This CDR3 comprises 14 residues. The ends were cut back, 5 bases at V and 2 bases at J, with 13 bases in the middle. Germline V gives CDR1 MNHEY, CDR2 SMNVEV (reference sequence). Here the CDR3 reads CASSNTGTPYEQYF. The CDR3 bases are TGTGCCAGCAGTAACACCGGGACTCCCTACGAGCAGTACTTC.

This sequence joins TRBV19 and TRBJ2-2; unclear D gene. The CDR3 sequence is 14 residues long. CDR1 is LNHDA, CDR2 SQIVND, per germline (reference sequence). V was trimmed by 9 bases and J by 1 base, leaving 12 bases between them. For the CDR3, the DNA is TGTGCCAGCAGGTGGGGTCAGAACACCGGGGAGCTGTTTTTT. Its protein product is CASRWGQNTGELFF.